This TCR beta chain was sequenced in a study of cytomegalovirus exposure and HLA in healthy donors. Broader study findings: Usually a TCR sequence was rare, but some public TCRs were found in many donors. It was confirmed in vitro that a few of the CMV-associated chains were specific for CMV antigens. Sequencing likely caused a cluster of highly shared sequence variants. Across donors, sequencing depth was assumed by presence/absence analyses to be roughly uniform.

Germline V gene data show CDR1 as SGHDN and CDR2 as FVKESK. The ends were cut back, 0 bases at V and 3 bases at J, with 14 bases in the middle. CDR3 length: 16 amino acids. Both 60 Vbeta primers and 13 Jbeta primers went into the PCR. The method was immunoSEQ multiplex PCR; TCRdb's version includes in-frame clones alone and lacks a portion of them. The profile shows 200,000 or so clones, roughly nine tenths of them singletons. Points on this clone: Antigen specificity is unknown.

The chain recombines TRBV14 with TRBJ1-1; a possible D gene is TRBD1 (5 bases). The TCR comes from a girl younger than two in good health and CMV-seronegative. The sample taken for sequencing was PBMCs. CDR3 in DNA: TGTGCCAGCAGCCAAGATCCATTGGGGGGGTACACTGAAGCTTTCTTT. As protein: CASSQDPLGGYTEAFF.